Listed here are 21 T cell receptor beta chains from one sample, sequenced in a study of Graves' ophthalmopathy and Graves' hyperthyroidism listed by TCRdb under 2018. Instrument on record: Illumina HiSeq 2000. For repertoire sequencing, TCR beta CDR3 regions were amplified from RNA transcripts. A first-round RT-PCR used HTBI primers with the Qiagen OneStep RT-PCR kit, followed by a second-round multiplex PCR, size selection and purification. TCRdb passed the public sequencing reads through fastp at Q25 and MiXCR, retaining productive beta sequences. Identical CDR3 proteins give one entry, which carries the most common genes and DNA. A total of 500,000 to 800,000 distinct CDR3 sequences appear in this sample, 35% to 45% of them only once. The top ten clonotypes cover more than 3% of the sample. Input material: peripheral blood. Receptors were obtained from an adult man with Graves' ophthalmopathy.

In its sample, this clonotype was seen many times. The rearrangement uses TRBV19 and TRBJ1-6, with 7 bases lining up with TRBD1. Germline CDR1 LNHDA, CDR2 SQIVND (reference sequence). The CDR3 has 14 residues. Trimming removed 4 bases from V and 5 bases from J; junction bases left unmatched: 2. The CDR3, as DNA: TGTGCCAGTAGTAGGGACAGACATAATTCACCCCTCCACTTT. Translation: CASSRDRHNSPLHF.

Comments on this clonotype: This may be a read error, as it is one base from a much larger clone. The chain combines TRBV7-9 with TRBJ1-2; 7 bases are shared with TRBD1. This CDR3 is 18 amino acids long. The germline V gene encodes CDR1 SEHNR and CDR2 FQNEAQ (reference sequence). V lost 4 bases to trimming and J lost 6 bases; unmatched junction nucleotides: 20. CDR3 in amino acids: CASSSNNGGEGADHGYTF. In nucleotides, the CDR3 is TGTGCCAGCAGCTCCAATAATGGAGGCGAGGGGGCAGACCATGGCTACACCTTC.

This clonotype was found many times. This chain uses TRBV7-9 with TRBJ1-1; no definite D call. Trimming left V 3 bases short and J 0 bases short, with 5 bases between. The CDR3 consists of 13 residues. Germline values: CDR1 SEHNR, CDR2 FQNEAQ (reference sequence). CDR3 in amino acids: CASSFSMNTEAFF. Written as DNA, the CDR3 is TGTGCCAGCAGCTTTTCCATGAACACTGAAGCTTTCTTT.

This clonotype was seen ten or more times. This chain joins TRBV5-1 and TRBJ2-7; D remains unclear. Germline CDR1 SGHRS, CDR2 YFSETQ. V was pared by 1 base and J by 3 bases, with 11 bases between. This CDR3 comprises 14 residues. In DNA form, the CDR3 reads TGCGCCAGCAGCTTGAATCCGGAACTCTACGAGCAGTACTTC. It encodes CASSLNPELYEQYF.

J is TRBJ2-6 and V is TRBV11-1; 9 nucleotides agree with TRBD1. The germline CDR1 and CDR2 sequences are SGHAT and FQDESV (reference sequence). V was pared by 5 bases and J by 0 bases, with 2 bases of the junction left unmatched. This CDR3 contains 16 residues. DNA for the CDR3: TGTGCCAGCAGCCGACAGGGGGTCTCTGGGGCCAACGTCCTGACTTTC. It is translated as CASSRQGVSGANVLTF.

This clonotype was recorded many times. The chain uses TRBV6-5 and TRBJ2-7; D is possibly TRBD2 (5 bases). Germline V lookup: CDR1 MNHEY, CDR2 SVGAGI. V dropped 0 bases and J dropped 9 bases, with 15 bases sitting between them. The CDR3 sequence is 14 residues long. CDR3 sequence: CASSYSNGERRQYF. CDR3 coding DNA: TGTGCCAGCAGTTACTCGAACGGGGAAAGAAGGCAGTACTTC.

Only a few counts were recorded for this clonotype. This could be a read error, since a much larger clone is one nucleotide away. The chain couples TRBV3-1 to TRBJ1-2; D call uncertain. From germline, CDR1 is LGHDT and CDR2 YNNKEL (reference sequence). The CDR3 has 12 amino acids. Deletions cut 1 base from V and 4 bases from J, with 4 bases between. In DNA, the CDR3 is TGTGCCAGCAGCCAAGGACGCTATGGCTACACCTTC. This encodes CASSQGRYGYTF.

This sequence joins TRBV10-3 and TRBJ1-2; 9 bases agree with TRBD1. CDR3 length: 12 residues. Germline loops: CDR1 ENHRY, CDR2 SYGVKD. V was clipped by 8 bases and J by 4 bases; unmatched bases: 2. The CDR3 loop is CAIGGQGYGYTF. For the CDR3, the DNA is TGTGCCATCGGGGGACAGGGCTATGGCTACACCTTC.

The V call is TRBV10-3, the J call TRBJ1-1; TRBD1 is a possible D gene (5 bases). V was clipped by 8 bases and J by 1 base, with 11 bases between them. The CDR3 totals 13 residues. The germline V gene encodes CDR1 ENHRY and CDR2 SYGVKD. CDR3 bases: TGTGCCATCTTAGGGACGGGGAACACTGAAGCTTTCTTT. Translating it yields CAILGTGNTEAFF.

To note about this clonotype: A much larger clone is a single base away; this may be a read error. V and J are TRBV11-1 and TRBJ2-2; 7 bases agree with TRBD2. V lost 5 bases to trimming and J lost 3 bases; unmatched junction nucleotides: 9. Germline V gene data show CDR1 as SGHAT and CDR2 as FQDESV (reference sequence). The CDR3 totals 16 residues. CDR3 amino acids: CASSATTGGDTGELFF. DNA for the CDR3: TGTGCCAGCAGCGCCACGACGGGGGGTGACACCGGGGAGCTGTTTTTT.

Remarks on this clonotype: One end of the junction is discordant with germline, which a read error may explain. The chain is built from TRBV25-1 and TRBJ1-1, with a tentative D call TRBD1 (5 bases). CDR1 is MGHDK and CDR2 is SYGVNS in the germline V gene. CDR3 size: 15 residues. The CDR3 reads CASSERGRMNTEAFF. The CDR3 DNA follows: TGTGCCAGCAGTGAACGGGGACGGATGAACACTGAGGCTTTCTTT.

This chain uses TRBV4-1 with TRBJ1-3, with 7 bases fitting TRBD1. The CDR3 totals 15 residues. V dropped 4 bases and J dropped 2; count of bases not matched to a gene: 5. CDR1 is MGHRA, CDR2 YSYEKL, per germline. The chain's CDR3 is CASSPGQVAGNTIYF. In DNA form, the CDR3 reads TGCGCCAGCAGCCCTGGACAGGTCGCTGGAAACACCATATATTTT.

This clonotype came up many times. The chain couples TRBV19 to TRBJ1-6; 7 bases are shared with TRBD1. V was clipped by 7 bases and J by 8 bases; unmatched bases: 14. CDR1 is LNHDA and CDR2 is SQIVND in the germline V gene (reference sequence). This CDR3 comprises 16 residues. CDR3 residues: CASTQGQIRGHSPLHF. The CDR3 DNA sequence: TGTGCCAGTACCCAGGGACAGATCCGAGGCCATTCACCCCTCCACTTT. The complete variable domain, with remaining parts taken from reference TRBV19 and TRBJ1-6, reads DGGITQSPKYLFRKEGQNVTLSCEQNLNHDAMYWYRQDPGQGLRLIYYSQIVNDFQKGDIAEGYSVSREKKESFPLTVTSAQKNPTAFYLCASTQGQIRGHSPLHFGNGTRLTVT.

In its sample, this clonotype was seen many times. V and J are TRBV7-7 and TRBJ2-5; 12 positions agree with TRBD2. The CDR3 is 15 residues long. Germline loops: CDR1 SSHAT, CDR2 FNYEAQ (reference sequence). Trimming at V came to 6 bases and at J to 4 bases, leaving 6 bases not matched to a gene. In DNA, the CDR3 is TGTGCCAGCAGAAAGTGGGGACTAGCGGGAGAGACCCAGTACTTC. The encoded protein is CASRKWGLAGETQYF.

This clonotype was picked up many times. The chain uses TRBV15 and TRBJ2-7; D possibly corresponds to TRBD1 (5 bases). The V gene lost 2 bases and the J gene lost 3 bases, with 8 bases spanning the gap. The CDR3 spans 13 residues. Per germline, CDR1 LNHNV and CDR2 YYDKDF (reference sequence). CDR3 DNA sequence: TGTGCCACCAGCAGATCGGACATCTACGAGCAGTACTTC. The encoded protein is CATSRSDIYEQYF.

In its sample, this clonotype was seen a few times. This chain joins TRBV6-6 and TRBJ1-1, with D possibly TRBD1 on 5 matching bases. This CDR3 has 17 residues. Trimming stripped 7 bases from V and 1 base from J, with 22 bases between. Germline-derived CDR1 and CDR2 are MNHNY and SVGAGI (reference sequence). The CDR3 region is CASIPRRGLRGNTEAFF. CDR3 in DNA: TGTGCCAGCATTCCCCGGAGAGGTTTGAGGGGGAACACTGAAGCTTTCTTT.

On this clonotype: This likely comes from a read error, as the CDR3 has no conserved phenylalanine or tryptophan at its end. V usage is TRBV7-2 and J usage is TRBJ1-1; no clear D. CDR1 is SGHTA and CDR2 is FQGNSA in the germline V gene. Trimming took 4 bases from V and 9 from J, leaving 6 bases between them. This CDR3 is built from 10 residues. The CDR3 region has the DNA TGTGCCAGCAGCTCAGCGCAAGCTTTCTCT. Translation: CASSSAQAFS.

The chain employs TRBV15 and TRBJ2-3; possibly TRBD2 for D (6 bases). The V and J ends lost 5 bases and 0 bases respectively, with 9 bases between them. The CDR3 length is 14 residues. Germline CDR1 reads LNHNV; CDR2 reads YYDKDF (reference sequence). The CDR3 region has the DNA TGTGCCACCAGCCATGGGGGGAGCACAGATACGCAGTATTTT. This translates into CATSHGGSTDTQYF.

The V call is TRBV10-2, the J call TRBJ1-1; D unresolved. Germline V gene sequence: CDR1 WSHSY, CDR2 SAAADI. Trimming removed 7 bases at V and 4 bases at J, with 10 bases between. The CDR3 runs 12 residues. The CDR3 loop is CASTGDGTEAFF. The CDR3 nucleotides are TGCGCCAGCACCGGGGATGGCACTGAAGCTTTCTTT.

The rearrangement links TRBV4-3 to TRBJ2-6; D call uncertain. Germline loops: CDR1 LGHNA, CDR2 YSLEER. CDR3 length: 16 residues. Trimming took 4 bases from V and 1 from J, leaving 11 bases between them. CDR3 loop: CASSRPPVSGANVLTF. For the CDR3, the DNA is TGCGCCAGCAGCCGCCCTCCCGTGTCTGGGGCCAACGTCCTGACTTTC.

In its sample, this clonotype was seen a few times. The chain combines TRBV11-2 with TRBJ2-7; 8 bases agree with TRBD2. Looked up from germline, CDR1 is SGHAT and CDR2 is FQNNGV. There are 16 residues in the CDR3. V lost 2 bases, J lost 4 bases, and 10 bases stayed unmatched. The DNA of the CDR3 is TGTGCCAGCAGCTTACTCCCGGGACTAGTCCAGTACGAGCAGTACTTC. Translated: CASSLLPGLVQYEQYF.